This record covers a single TCR beta chain. The data were taken from a study of CD8 T cells in Susac syndrome. Trimming stripped 2 bases from V and 6 bases from J, with 16 bases between. CDR3 size: 15 residues. In germline, CDR1 is DFQATT, CDR2 SNEGSKA (reference sequence). Sequencing of TCR beta was carried out in blood CD8+ and CD4+ T cells. Random hexamers were used to reverse transcribe the RNA input (about 0.5 to 1 ug). TCR beta CDR3 was amplified by immunoSEQ covering 54 Vbeta and 13 Jbeta. TCRdb re-derived calls from the immunoSEQ multiplex PCR reads in MiXCR, one entry per CDR3 protein. The sample holds more than 130,000 distinct CDR3 sequences, about 94% seen once.

V usage is TRBV20-1 and J usage is TRBJ1-4; D call uncertain. The sequence came from a human donor in good health. Sequencing used CD8+ T cells from PBMCs. CDR3 loop: CSARLLGLGDEKLFF. The CDR3 nucleotides read TGCAGTGCTAGACTTCTGGGTCTCGGGGATGAAAAACTGTTTTTT.